The rows below give T cell receptor beta chains drawn from one sample of a study of shared clonotypes between healthy human individuals. TCRdb's copy holds only in-frame clones and misses some; the assay was immunoSEQ multiplex PCR. The sample lists hundreds of thousands of clones; 60% to 75% were seen once. Sequenced material: memory CD4+ T cells sorted from blood. These receptors all stem from a woman aged 25 to 45 in good health. Both conserved end residues are part of each CDR3. Each record gives: clone size, J gene, D gene, V gene, CDR3 DNA, CDR3 protein. D genes are given only for firm matches. Not all rows give a size; the values are once, few, many and, for expanded clones, a class.

>many|TRBJ2-5|.|TRBV7-9
TGTGCCAGCAGCTTAGCCGCAGTAGCAGAGACCCAGTACTTC
CASSLAAVAETQYF
>.|TRBJ1-5|TRBD1|TRBV18
TGTGCCAGCTCCACACAGGGGGGTCAGCCCCAGCATTTT
CASSTQGGQPQHF
>once|TRBJ2-6|TRBD1|TRBV7-9
TGTGCCAGCAGCGACGGGACAGGGAGATCAGGGGCCAACGTCCTGACTTTC
CASSDGTGRSGANVLTF
>.|TRBJ2-6|TRBD1|TRBV9
TGTGCCAGCAGCGGGGTAGTTGGACAGGGGGCCTCTGGGGCCAACGTCCTGACTTTC
CASSGVVGQGASGANVLTF
>.|TRBJ2-5|.|TRBV19
TGTGCCAGTAGGGGAGAGACCCAGTACTTC
CASRGETQYF
>.|TRBJ2-1|TRBD2|TRBV12-5
TGTGCTAGTGGTTTGGTACTGGGAGGGAAGGTGACGAATGAGCAGTTCTTC
CASGLVLGGKVTNEQFF
>.|TRBJ2-6|.|TRBV5-1
TGCGCCAGCAGCTTTTCTCCTAGCTCTGGGGCCAACGTCCTGACTTTC
CASSFSPSSGANVLTF
>.|TRBJ1-5|.|TRBV23-1
TGCGCCAAACACAGGGCTCGACAGCCCCAGCATTTT
CAKHRARQPQHF
>.|TRBJ1-1|.|TRBV9
TGTGCCAGCAGCGTAGGGCGGAGGAGCGCTGAAGCTTTCTTT
CASSVGRRSAEAFF
>.|TRBJ2-5|.|TRBV29-1
TGCAGCGTTCGGCTGGCTAGCGAACAAGAGACCCAGTACTTC
CSVRLASEQETQYF
>.|TRBJ2-7|TRBD2|TRBV27
TGTGCCAGCAGTCTTAGCGGGAGGGAGCAGTACTTC
CASSLSGREQYF
>.|TRBJ1-5|TRBD1|TRBV19
TGTGCCAGTAGTCTCCAAGGACAGGGGAGCAATCAGCCCCAGCATTTT
CASSLQGQGSNQPQHF
>many|TRBJ2-7|TRBD2|TRBV2
TGTGCCAGCAGCGCCCTTTCTCGGGGGGGCCACGAGCAGTACTTC
CASSALSRGGHEQYF
>.|TRBJ2-1|.|TRBV5-1
TGCGCCAGCAGCTTGCCTGAGGCGTACGGCGGTGAGCAGTTCTTC
CASSLPEAYGGEQFF
>once|TRBJ2-1|.|TRBV6-1
TGTGCCAGCAGTGATAACCGTGAGCAGTTCTTC
CASSDNREQFF
>.|TRBJ2-5|TRBD2|TRBV4-1
TGCGCCAGCAGCCGACTAGCGGGACCGGGAGAGACCCAGTACTTC
CASSRLAGPGETQYF
>once|TRBJ2-6|.|TRBV5-5
TGTGCCAGCAGCGTAGGCTGGCCCTCTGGGGCCAACGTCCTGACTTTC
CASSVGWPSGANVLTF
>many|TRBJ2-1|TRBD2|TRBV5-1
TGCGCCAGCAGCTTGTCTAGCGGGGGATACAATGAGCAGTTCTTC
CASSLSSGGYNEQFF
>.|TRBJ1-3|.|TRBV18
TGTGCCAGCTCACCGGCTACGACCTCTGGAAACACCATATATTTT
CASSPATTSGNTIYF
>.|TRBJ1-1|.|TRBV30
TGTGCCTGGAACGCCAAGGGGACGAGGATGAACACTGAAGCTTTCTTT
CAWNAKGTRMNTEAFF
>.|TRBJ2-4|TRBD2|TRBV7-2
TGTGCCAGCAGCTCCCTAGCGGGCCTAGCCAAAAACATTCAGTACTTC
CASSSLAGLAKNIQYF
>.|TRBJ1-2|.|TRBV2
TGTGCCAGCAGTGGGGACAAATTCTATGGCTACACCTTC
CASSGDKFYGYTF
>many|TRBJ2-3|.|TRBV5-1
TGCGCCAGCAGCTTGGGGGGCACAGATACGCAGTATTTT
CASSLGGTDTQYF
>.|TRBJ2-2|.|TRBV15
TGTGCCACCAGCAGAGATCGGATTCAACTAGGCCGTAACGGGGAGCTGTTTTTT
CATSRDRIQLGRNGELFF
>once|TRBJ1-6|.|TRBV30
TGTGCCTGGAGTCCCTCCAGAGGCCGGTATAATTCACCCCTCCACTTT
CAWSPSRGRYNSPLHF
>.|TRBJ1-1|.|TRBV5-1
TGCGCCGGGGAGCAGCGGGAGCCCGGAAGGGGTGAGTCTCAGAGGAACACTGAAGCTTTCTTT
CAGEQREPGRGESQRNTEAFF
>.|TRBJ1-5|.|TRBV6-6
TGTGCCAGCGGACTTTCAGGACTCAATCAGCCCCAGCATTTT
CASGLSGLNQPQHF
>.|TRBJ2-5|.|TRBV19
TGTGCTTGTTCCGGTTACGGGGAGACCCAGTACTTC
CACSGYGETQYF
>.|TRBJ2-1|TRBD2|TRBV13
TGTGCCAGCAGCGCCCGCGGGAGGTTACTAGCGGGAGGTAGCTCCTACAATGAGCAGTTCTTC
CASSARGRLLAGGSSYNEQFF
>.|TRBJ2-6|TRBD1|TRBV5-1
TGCGCCAGCAGTTCAGGGGGCTTTGGGGCCAACGTCCTGACTTTC
CASSSGGFGANVLTF
>.|TRBJ1-1|.|TRBV2
TGTGCCAGCAGTGAGACATTCATGAACACTGAAGCTTTCTTT
CASSETFMNTEAFF
>.|TRBJ2-6|.|TRBV14
TGTGCCAGCAGCCAAGATCTCAGAAGAGGGGGTCGCCGGGGCTGGGCCAACGTCCTGACTTTC
CASSQDLRRGGRRGWANVLTF
>.|TRBJ1-1|.|TRBV5-1
TGCGCCAGCAGCTTGATACCAAGCGGTGAAGCTTTCTTT
CASSLIPSGEAFF
>.|TRBJ1-5|.|TRBV29-1
TGCAGCGTTTTGCTGGGCGCGGGCAATCAGCCCCAGCATTTT
CSVLLGAGNQPQHF
>.|TRBJ2-7|.|TRBV21-1
TGTGCCAGCAGCAAAGCCAGTATAGGGGAGGACGAGCAGTACTTC
CASSKASIGEDEQYF
>.|TRBJ2-5|TRBD2|TRBV4-1
TGCGCCAGCAGCCTGGGGACTAGCGGGAGTGCATCCCAAGAGACCCAGTACTTC
CASSLGTSGSASQETQYF
>.|TRBJ2-5|.|TRBV7-6
TGTGCCAGCAGCTTCCGACTAGGGATGGGGGAGACCCAGTACTTC
CASSFRLGMGETQYF
>.|TRBJ1-1|.|TRBV28
TGTGCCAGCAGTTCCCCGGGACAACCGAACGTCGGAGCTTTCTTT
CASSSPGQPNVGAFF
>.|TRBJ2-7|TRBD2|TRBV2
TGTGCCAACGCCAGACTAGCGGGAATCAACGAGCAGTACTTC
CANARLAGINEQYF
>few|TRBJ1-5|.|TRBV19
TGTGCCAGTATGGGCGGGCAGGGAAGGGCGGATCAGCCCCAGCATTTT
CASMGGQGRADQPQHF
>.|TRBJ2-7|TRBD1|TRBV11-2
TGTGCCAGCAGCTTCACGTTACCGGGACAGGGTTTCGAGCAGTACTTC
CASSFTLPGQGFEQYF
>.|TRBJ2-5|.|TRBV9
TGTGCCAGCAGCGTAGGCGTCAGCGGTGGAGAGACCCAGTACTTC
CASSVGVSGGETQYF
>.|TRBJ1-5|.|TRBV28
TGTGCCAGCAGTCGGGGTCATGGCAATCAGCCCCAGCATTTT
CASSRGHGNQPQHF
>.|TRBJ2-3|.|TRBV11-2
TGTGCCAGCAGCTTAGTCCAGGCCTCCACAGATACGCAGTATTTT
CASSLVQASTDTQYF
>few|TRBJ2-7|TRBD1|TRBV28
TGTGCCACCCTAGCCGAGTTGGGGACAGGCAGATACGAGCAGTACTTC
CATLAELGTGRYEQYF
>.|TRBJ2-3|TRBD2|TRBV5-6
TGTGCCAGCAGCTTGGTAGCGGGCCACACAGATACGCAGTATTTT
CASSLVAGHTDTQYF
>many|TRBJ2-7|TRBD1|TRBV19
TGTGCCAGTAGTCCGACAGGGGGAGTTGGAGTGCAGTACTTC
CASSPTGGVGVQYF
>.|TRBJ2-2|.|TRBV21-1
TGTGCCAGCAGCAAAGATCCGGGACAGGGGAACACCGGGGAGCTGTTTTTT
CASSKDPGQGNTGELFF
>.|TRBJ2-6|TRBD1|TRBV7-9
TGTGCGTCAGGGGGCGCTGGGGCCAACGTCCTGACTTTC
CASGGAGANVLTF
>.|TRBJ2-1|TRBD2|TRBV5-4
TGTGCCAGCAGCTTGGGGACTAGCCATCCACATAATGAGCAGTTCTTC
CASSLGTSHPHNEQFF
>many|TRBJ1-1|.|TRBV25-1
TGTGCCAGCAGTGAAGTGGCGGTAGGCACTGAAGCTTTCTTT
CASSEVAVGTEAFF
>.|TRBJ1-1|TRBD1|TRBV28
TGTGCCAGCAGCATGACAGGGGCCACTGAAGCTTTCTTT
CASSMTGATEAFF
>.|TRBJ1-4|.|TRBV5-4
TGTGCCAGCAGCTCCCGGGACGGAAATGAAAAACTGTTTTTT
CASSSRDGNEKLFF
>.|TRBJ1-2|.|TRBV2
TGTGCCAGCAGTGAAAGGGGTGCCAACTATGGCTACACCTTC
CASSERGANYGYTF
>.|TRBJ1-2|.|TRBV5-6
TGTGCCAGCAGCTTTCACAGGGCTGGCTATGGCTACACCTTC
CASSFHRAGYGYTF
>.|TRBJ2-2|TRBD1|TRBV28
TGTGCCAGCAACAGGGGCGCCACCGGGGAGCTGTTTTTT
CASNRGATGELFF
>.|TRBJ2-7|.|TRBV19
TGTGCCAGTAGCCGGACTTCGGCCCAATCCCCCTACGAGCAGTACTTC
CASSRTSAQSPYEQYF